This is a list of T cell receptor beta chains from one sample in a study of T cells after posttransplantation cyclophosphamide. Clones were sequenced by immunoSEQ multiplex PCR, and TCRdb holds only the in-frame ones, with some missing. This table holds about 43,000 clones, 90% found once. The sample consisted of PBMCs, taken just over 60 days after allogeneic stem cell transplant with posttransplant cyclophosphamide. These TCRs come from a male patient between 60 and 69 years old who received an allogeneic stem cell transplant from a related donor and was CMV-positive. Some T cells may be provided by the graft donor. CDR3s include the opening cysteine and the closing phenylalanine or tryptophan. The order of the fields is J gene, clone size, D gene, V gene, CDR3 DNA, CDR3 protein. The D gene is left open where the match is weak. Expanded clones get a size class; other rows say once, few or many, or leave the size out.

>TRBJ1-1|NA|NA|TRBV7-9
TGTGCCAGCAGCTCTAGGATAAAGGCTCCTGAAGCTTTCTTT
CASSSRIKAPEAFF
>TRBJ1-1|NA|NA|TRBV19
TGTGCCAGTAGCCGGCGGGGGGGGGTTGCAGCTATGAACACTGAAGCTTTCTTT
CASSRRGGVAAMNTEAFF
>TRBJ1-3|NA|NA|TRBV18
TGTGCCAGCTCACCCGGGGAGAACACCATATATTTT
CASSPGENTIYF
>TRBJ1-4|NA|TRBD1|TRBV18
TGTGCCAGCTCACCACCGGGGACAGGGAAAGAAAAACTGTTTTTT
CASSPPGTGKEKLFF
>TRBJ2-7|NA|TRBD2|TRBV6-6
TGTGCCAGCAGTTACCCCGGGACTACCGACAAGCAGTACTTC
CASSYPGTTDKQYF
>TRBJ1-1|NA|NA|TRBV5-1
TGCGCCAGCAGCTTGGTCTCTCTACGGGAAGCTTTCTTT
CASSLVSLREAFF
>TRBJ2-6|NA|NA|TRBV11-2
TGTGCCAGCAGCCACAGGGCTGGGGCCAACGTCCTGACTTTC
CASSHRAGANVLTF
>TRBJ2-1|NA|TRBD2|TRBV7-9
TGTGCCAGCAGCAGCCGATCCCCTAGCGGGGGGGCGTACAATGAGCAGTTCTTC
CASSSRSPSGGAYNEQFF
>TRBJ2-3|NA|NA|TRBV7-9
TGTGCCAGCAGCGCGAGGACAGCAGATACGCAGTATTTT
CASSARTADTQYF
>TRBJ2-3|once|TRBD1|TRBV7-6
TGTGCCAGCAGCGACTGGGAGGGACAGGGGGACACAGATACGCAGTATTTT
CASSDWEGQGDTDTQYF
>TRBJ2-3|NA|NA|TRBV10-2
TGCGCCAGCAGTGGGGGGTCAGACAGGAGCACAGATACGCAGTATTTT
CASSGGSDRSTDTQYF
>TRBJ1-1|NA|TRBD1|TRBV18
TGTGCCAGCTCACCACAGGGGGCTGGGGTAATGAACACTGAAGCTTTCTTT
CASSPQGAGVMNTEAFF
>TRBJ1-1|NA|NA|TRBV5-1
TGCGCCAGCAGCTTGGCCGTTGAGGGCACTGAAGCTTTCTTT
CASSLAVEGTEAFF
>TRBJ2-5|NA|TRBD2|TRBV2
TGTGCCAGCGGGACTAGCGGGGGCCCCCTTGAGACCCAGTACTTC
CASGTSGGPLETQYF
>TRBJ1-2|few|NA|TRBV27
TGTGCCAGCAGTTTATGGACGGACGGGAGAGATGGCTACACCTTC
CASSLWTDGRDGYTF
>TRBJ2-1|NA|NA|TRBV5-8
TGTGCCAGCAGCCAAGCCCTGAGCTCCTACAATGAGCAGTTCTTC
CASSQALSSYNEQFF
>TRBJ1-1|NA|NA|TRBV18
TGTGCCAGCTCACCACCCGCAGGGCACAATCCGAACACTGAAGCTTTCTTT
CASSPPAGHNPNTEAFF
>TRBJ1-1|NA|NA|TRBV5-1
TGCGCCAGCAGCTTCTCCGGCGACAGCAGTATGAACACTGAAGCTTTCTTT
CASSFSGDSSMNTEAFF
>TRBJ2-2|NA|TRBD1|TRBV7-9
TGTGCCAGCAGCCCAGGGGGCTGGAAGACCGGGGAGCTGTTTTTT
CASSPGGWKTGELFF
>TRBJ1-1|NA|NA|TRBV7-2
TGTGCCAGCAGCTTAGCCGGGTTGGGCACTGAAGCTTTCTTT
CASSLAGLGTEAFF
>TRBJ2-5|NA|NA|TRBV10-3
TGTGCCATCAGTGAGGGGGCCCAAGAGACCCAGTACTTC
CAISEGAQETQYF
>TRBJ1-6|NA|TRBD1|TRBV6-6
TGTGCCAGCAGTCCAGGGGGCTTCAATTCACCCCTCCACTTT
CASSPGGFNSPLHF
>TRBJ2-7|NA|TRBD2|TRBV6-1
TGTGCCAGCAACCCCGGACTAGCGGGGGGTTACGAGCAGTACTTC
CASNPGLAGGYEQYF
>TRBJ2-3|NA|TRBD2|TRBV5-1
TGCGCCAGCAGCCCGGTGCGGGGGACAGATACGCAGTATTTT
CASSPVRGTDTQYF
>TRBJ1-3|NA|NA|TRBV6-1
TGTGCCAGCAGTGAAAATTTTCGAGGCTCTGGAAACACCATATATTTT
CASSENFRGSGNTIYF
>TRBJ1-2|NA|NA|TRBV6-1
TGTGCCAGCAGTGGATACAGGGCCGCCTATGGCTACACCTTC
CASSGYRAAYGYTF
>TRBJ2-3|NA|NA|TRBV29-1
TGCAGCGTTGAAGAGGCCCGGATCCGGAGGGGCAGCACAGATACGCAGTATTTT
CSVEEARIRRGSTDTQYF
>TRBJ1-5|once|TRBD1|TRBV19
TGTGCCAGTAGTCTCGGGACAGTTGGTAATCAGCCCCAGCATTTT
CASSLGTVGNQPQHF
>TRBJ1-2|NA|NA|TRBV9
TGTGCCAGCAGCCCACGGGGATCTGGGGGCTACACCTTC
CASSPRGSGGYTF
>TRBJ1-1|NA|TRBD1|TRBV5-1
TGCGCCAGCAGCTTGGTGATCGGGACAGGGTGGGGCACTGAAGCTTTCTTT
CASSLVIGTGWGTEAFF